This is a list of T cell receptor beta chains from one sample in a study of OX40 agonist ivuxolimab in advanced cancers. Sequenced by immunoSEQ multiplex PCR; TCRdb stores in-frame clones only, minus some. The data hold 71,000 or so clones, with around 82% observed a single time. The sequencing used CD4+ or CD8+ T cells sorted from blood, collected in a trial of the OX40 agonist ivuxolimab. The receptor source for this set is an adult with an advanced solid tumor such as melanoma, head and neck, liver or kidney cancer. The CDR3 runs from the conserved cysteine through the conserved F or W. The D gene is left open where the match is weak. Not every row has a clone size; where given, it reads once, few, many or a size class.

J gene,clone size,D gene,V gene,CDR3 protein,CDR3 DNA
TRBJ2-7,.,.,TRBV7-2,CASSRQGTASYEQYF,TGTGCCAGCAGCCGCCAGGGGACCGCGTCCTACGAGCAGTACTTC
TRBJ2-1,.,TRBD2,TRBV9,CASSVGLVEANEQFF,TGTGCCAGCAGCGTCGGACTAGTGGAGGCCAATGAGCAGTTCTTC
TRBJ2-2,.,.,TRBV7-3,CASSLTGTTSHTGELFF,TGTGCCAGCAGCTTAACGGGGACGACCTCTCACACCGGGGAGCTGTTTTTT
TRBJ2-1,.,TRBD1,TRBV5-4,CASRESDRGEQFF,TGTGCCAGCAGAGAATCGGACAGGGGCGAGCAGTTCTTC
TRBJ1-2,.,TRBD1,TRBV7-9,CASDTGQGAVGYTF,TGTGCCAGCGATACGGGACAGGGGGCAGTTGGCTACACCTTC
TRBJ2-1,.,.,TRBV19,CASSTGRQDNEQFF,TGTGCCAGTAGTACGGGCAGACAGGACAATGAGCAGTTCTTC
TRBJ2-3,.,TRBD1,TRBV11-2,CASSFQTGGRTDTQYF,TGTGCCAGCAGCTTCCAAACAGGGGGACGCACAGATACGCAGTATTTT
TRBJ2-7,.,.,TRBV5-1,CASSSAGTAILGEQYF,TGCGCCAGCAGCTCGGCCGGGACGGCAATCCTTGGCGAGCAGTACTTC
TRBJ2-5,.,.,TRBV14,CASSQGSAAQYF,TGTGCCAGCAGCCAAGGGAGCGCGGCCCAGTACTTC
TRBJ2-1,.,TRBD1,TRBV6-5,CASSYSTGGEQFF,TGTGCCAGCAGTTACTCGACAGGGGGTGAGCAGTTCTTC
TRBJ2-1,.,.,TRBV19,CASRWASRNEQFF,TGTGCCAGTAGGTGGGCCTCAAGGAATGAGCAGTTCTTC
TRBJ1-2,.,TRBD1,TRBV28,CASSLFLMTGNYGYTF,TGTGCCAGCAGTTTATTTCTCATGACAGGGAACTATGGCTACACCTTC
TRBJ2-1,.,.,TRBV2,CASSERGGASYNEQFF,TGTGCCAGCAGTGAAAGAGGGGGGGCCTCCTACAATGAGCAGTTCTTC
TRBJ2-1,.,TRBD1,TRBV29-1,CSVEVGAGGQFF,TGCAGCGTTGAAGTGGGGGCAGGGGGGCAGTTCTTC
TRBJ2-1,.,.,TRBV30,CAWSVSGPLSVQFF,TGTGCCTGGAGTGTGTCGGGACCACTCTCAGTGCAGTTCTTC
TRBJ1-2,.,TRBD1,TRBV2,CASSRDSYGYTF,TGTGCCAGCAGTAGGGACAGTTATGGCTACACCTTC
TRBJ2-3,.,TRBD2,TRBV6-1,CASSEGGGGKDTQYF,TGTGCCAGCAGTGAAGGTGGGGGGGGGAAAGATACGCAGTATTTT
TRBJ1-1,.,.,TRBV4-1,CASSQDTLRGQANMNTEAFF,TGCGCCAGCAGCCAAGACACTCTCCGGGGGCAGGCGAACATGAACACTGAAGCTTTCTTT
TRBJ1-2,.,.,TRBV28,CASSFLNYGYTF,TGTGCCAGCAGTTTCCTGAACTATGGCTACACCTTC
TRBJ2-1,few,TRBD2,TRBV7-2,CASSERTSGAYNEQFF,TGTGCCAGCAGCGAACGGACTAGCGGGGCGTACAATGAGCAGTTCTTC
TRBJ2-5,.,.,TRBV5-4,CASSPGTVETQYF,TGTGCCAGCAGCCCAGGAACAGTGGAGACCCAGTACTTC
TRBJ2-2,once,.,TRBV4-3,CASSRSAVSSSTGELFF,TGCGCCAGCAGCCGGAGTGCTGTATCTTCGAGCACCGGGGAGCTGTTTTTT
TRBJ2-1,few,TRBD1,TRBV5-1,CASRGQGGWEQFF,TGCGCCAGCAGGGGACAGGGGGGCTGGGAGCAGTTCTTC
TRBJ1-5,few,.,TRBV28,CASLTGANQPQHF,TGTGCCAGTTTAACGGGGGCCAATCAGCCCCAGCATTTT
TRBJ1-1,.,.,TRBV27,CASSFRVSNTEAFF,TGTGCCAGCAGTTTCAGGGTTTCGAACACTGAAGCTTTCTTT
TRBJ1-1,once,.,TRBV12-2,CASRFEPGWNTEAFF,TGTGCAAGTCGCTTCGAGCCGGGATGGAACACTGAAGCTTTCTTT